This entry lists 17 T cell receptor beta chains sequenced from one sample in a study of identifying expanded T cells in peripheral blood. The data were produced by immunoSEQ multiplex PCR, yet TCRdb's version contains in-frame clones alone and is incomplete. The sample lists roughly 100,000 clones, 70% to 90% occurring once. Sequences were obtained from blood. These receptors were collected from a person aged 18 to 70 in good health.

J is TRBJ2-7 and V is TRBV2, with no clear D. The CDR3 extends over 15 amino acids. CDR1 is SNHLY and CDR2 is FYNNEI in the germline V gene. The V end was cut by 4 bases, the J end by 0 bases, with 13 bases between. Here the CDR3 DNA reads TGTGCCAGCAGTGGGACGGTGAGAAGCTCCTACGAGCAGTACTTC. It translates to CASSGTVRSSYEQYF. The entire variable domain, with the rest obtained from reference TRBV2 and TRBJ2-7, is as follows: EPEVTQTPSHQVTQMGQEVILRCVPISNHLYFYWYRQILGQKVEFLVSFYNNEISEKSEIFDDQFSVERPDGSNFTLKIRSTKLEDSAMYFCASSGTVRSSYEQYFGPGTRLTVT.

This sequence joins TRBV2 and TRBJ1-1; D perhaps matches TRBD1 (5 bases). This CDR3 has 13 amino acids. Trimming pared 5 bases from V and 0 bases from J, leaving 7 bases between. Germline CDR1 SNHLY, CDR2 FYNNEI. This CDR3 is CASSPGLNTEAFF. In DNA, the CDR3 is TGTGCCAGCAGTCCAGGGTTGAACACTGAAGCTTTCTTT. Based on the CDR3 plus reference TRBV2 and TRBJ1-1, the full variable domain is EPEVTQTPSHQVTQMGQEVILRCVPISNHLYFYWYRQILGQKVEFLVSFYNNEISEKSEIFDDQFSVERPDGSNFTLKIRSTKLEDSAMYFCASSPGLNTEAFFGQGTRLTVV.

V gene TRBV2 combines with J gene TRBJ1-5; D is undetermined. Germline CDR1 is SNHLY and CDR2 is FYNNEI. The CDR3 spans 13 residues. Trimming took 5 bases from V and 6 from J, leaving 11 bases between them. CDR3 sequence reads: CASSKLEFQPQHF. The CDR3, as DNA: TGTGCCAGCAGTAAACTGGAATTTCAGCCCCAGCATTTT.

This clone was seen only a few times. The chain joins TRBV2 to TRBJ2-6; no firm D call. Germline V gene data show CDR1 as SNHLY and CDR2 as FYNNEI. V was cut by 5 bases and J by 0 bases, with 8 bases left in between. The CDR3 contains 15 residues. The CDR3 bases are TGTGCCAGCAGTTTAGGGTACTCTGGGGCCAACGTCCTGACTTTC. This gives the protein CASSLGYSGANVLTF.

This rearrangement joins TRBV19 to TRBJ2-6; D may be TRBD1 (5 bases). Trimming took 4 bases from V and 1 from J, leaving 14 bases between them. This CDR3 is built from 17 residues. Germline V lookup: CDR1 LNHDA, CDR2 SQIVND (reference sequence). CDR3 protein: CASSKDNPPSGANVLTF. The CDR3 DNA is TGTGCCAGTAGTAAGGACAATCCTCCTTCTGGGGCCAACGTCCTGACTTTC. Filled out from reference TRBV19 and TRBJ2-6, the complete variable domain reads DGGITQSPKYLFRKEGQNVTLSCEQNLNHDAMYWYRQDPGQGLRLIYYSQIVNDFQKGDIAEGYSVSREKKESFPLTVTSAQKNPTAFYLCASSKDNPPSGANVLTFGAGSRLTVL.

The V call is TRBV6-6, the J call TRBJ2-5, with 11 bases aligning to TRBD2. Germline V gives CDR1 MNHNY, CDR2 SVGAGI (reference sequence). The CDR3 length is 15 residues. With 4 bases clipped from V and 5 bases from J, the junction kept 6 bases outside the gene matches. The CDR3 is CASSSLAGVIETQYF. The CDR3 DNA follows: TGTGCCAGCAGTTCACTAGCGGGGGTGATTGAGACCCAGTACTTC.

CDR3 nucleotides: TGCGCCAGCAGCTTTAGTACTGGGGGGGAGACCCAGTACTTC. Encoded protein: CASSFSTGGETQYF. The chain links TRBV5-1 to TRBJ2-5; D is possibly TRBD2 (6 bases). The V end lost 2 bases, the J end lost 5 bases, and 13 bases lay between the germline ends. This CDR3 region has 14 residues. The germline CDR1 and CDR2 sequences are SGHRS and YFSETQ.

This chain joins TRBV29-1 and TRBJ2-5; D may be TRBD2 (6 bases). Germline lookup yields CDR1 SQVTM and CDR2 ANQGSEA. V was pared by 8 bases and J by 5 bases, with 12 bases between. This CDR3 region has 11 residues. CDR3 in amino acids: CSSGGEETQYF. The CDR3 DNA reads as TGCAGCTCCGGGGGTGAGGAGACCCAGTACTTC.

This chain uses TRBV28 with TRBJ2-7; 12 bases are shared with TRBD2. V trimming: 6 bases; J trimming: 6 bases; junction bases outside the gene matches: 15. CDR1 and CDR2 (germline): MDHEN, SYDVKM. The CDR3 loop spans 17 amino acids. The CDR3 reads CASSIPLAGGPIGEQYF. The CDR3 bases are TGTGCCAGCAGCATCCCCCTAGCGGGAGGGCCGATCGGCGAGCAGTACTTC.

This clone is categorized as medium-sized. This chain links TRBV29-1 with TRBJ2-7, with D uncertain. Trimming stripped 7 bases from V and 4 bases from J, with 14 bases between. Germline V lookup: CDR1 SQVTM, CDR2 ANQGSEA. The length of the CDR3 is 12 residues. The CDR3 protein is CSGLTGQYEQYF. CDR3 nucleotides: TGCAGCGGTCTAACGGGCCAGTACGAGCAGTACTTC.

The genes are TRBV13 and TRBJ1-1; 9 bases line up with TRBD1. This CDR3 has 16 residues. The ends lost 0 bases at V and 5 bases at J; junction bases unmatched: 7. Germline V gene sequence: CDR1 PRHDT, CDR2 FYEKMQ (reference sequence). CDR3 DNA sequence: TGTGCCAGCAGCTTAGGAACCGGGACAGGGAGTACTGAAGCTTTCTTT. Amino acids: CASSLGTGTGSTEAFF.

The chain links TRBV10-1 to TRBJ2-7; D is possibly TRBD2 (5 bases). The length of the CDR3 is 13 residues. The germline V gene encodes CDR1 WNHNN and CDR2 SYGVQD (reference sequence). V was clipped by 4 bases and J by 5 bases, with 12 bases between them. CDR3 sequence (DNA): TGCGCCAGCAGTGTGGCGGGTGTCAACGAGCAGTACTTC. It translates to CASSVAGVNEQYF.

V and J are TRBV9 and TRBJ2-5; D might be TRBD2 (6 bases). The CDR3 spans 14 residues. V dropped 3 bases and J dropped 3 bases, with 12 bases sitting between them. In germline, CDR1 is SGDLS, CDR2 YYNGEE. DNA of the CDR3: TGTGCCAGCAGCGCCCGGACGGGAGAAGAGACCCAGTACTTC. This gives the protein CASSARTGEETQYF. Full variable domain (remainder filled in from reference TRBV9 and TRBJ2-5): DSGVTQTPKHLITATGQRVTLRCSPRSGDLSVYWYQQSLDQGLQFLIQYYNGEERAKGNILERFSAQQFPDLHSELNLSSLELGDSALYFCASSARTGEETQYFGPGTRLLVL.

This clone occurred a few times. The chain combines TRBV10-3 with TRBJ2-7; D unclear. The CDR3 totals 12 residues. The V gene lost 2 bases and the J gene lost 4 bases, with 6 bases spanning the gap. Germline V gene sequence: CDR1 ENHRY, CDR2 SYGVKD. The CDR3 DNA sequence: TGTGCCATCAGTGAGAGGCAATACGAGCAGTACTTC. It codes for CAISERQYEQYF.

The chain has TRBV7-2 and TRBJ2-1; maybe TRBD2 (5 bases). Between the trimmed V and J ends, which lost 3 bases and 8 bases, there was a span of 11 bases. CDR3 length: 13 residues. Germline V gene sequence: CDR1 SGHTA, CDR2 FQGNSA. CDR3 region: CASSFGVSDEQFF. The CDR3 bases are TGTGCCAGCAGCTTCGGGGTTTCGGATGAGCAGTTCTTC.

The V gene is TRBV19, the J gene TRBJ2-1; 9 bases agree with TRBD2. V shed 3 bases, J shed 12 bases, and the junction held 18 bases outside the gene matches. Germline V gene data show CDR1 as LNHDA and CDR2 as SQIVND (reference sequence). The CDR3 extends over 17 amino acids. CDR3 in amino acids: CASSMGLAGTRHPMQFF. The CDR3 coding sequence is TGTGCCAGTAGTATGGGTCTAGCGGGAACCCGACATCCTATGCAGTTCTTC.

This clone was seen once. The V call is TRBV4-3, the J call TRBJ1-1; a possible D gene is TRBD1 (6 bases). The CDR3 has 14 amino acids. V lost 0 bases and J lost 8, with 13 bases in between. The V gene's germline CDR1 is LGHNA and CDR2 YSLEER. CDR3 sequence: CASSQEGGTREAFF. The CDR3 nucleotides are TGCGCCAGCAGCCAAGAAGGGGGGACTCGGGAAGCTTTCTTT.